This T cell receptor beta chain emerged from a study of cytomegalovirus exposure and HLA in healthy donors. A single count supports this clone. As yet, its antigen is unknown. Study-wide results and limits: Listed as cytomegalovirus-associated were over 150 TCR beta chains. Some public TCRs appeared in many individuals, while most sequences were rare.

Clones were read by immunoSEQ multiplex PCR, and TCRdb kept only the in-frame ones, dropping some. The sample yields 120,000 or so clones, 95% to 96% seen once. The receptor comes from a young man in good health and CMV-seronegative. Material: PBMCs.

This CDR3 reads CASSVGRRTEAFF. The CDR3 DNA is TGTGCCAGCAGTGTAGGGAGGAGAACTGAAGCTTTCTTT. The chain recombines TRBV28 with TRBJ1-1; no definite D call. Germline V CDR1 and CDR2: MDHEN, SYDVKM. CDR3 length: 13 residues. V was shortened by 5 bases and J by 5 bases, with 12 bases between the two germline ends. The complete variable domain, with remaining parts taken from reference TRBV28 and TRBJ1-1, reads DVKVTQSSRYLVKRTGEKVFLECVQDMDHENMFWYRQDPGLGLRLIYFSYDVKMKEKGDIPEGYSVSREKKERFSLILESASTNQTSMYLCASSVGRRTEAFFGQGTRLTVV.